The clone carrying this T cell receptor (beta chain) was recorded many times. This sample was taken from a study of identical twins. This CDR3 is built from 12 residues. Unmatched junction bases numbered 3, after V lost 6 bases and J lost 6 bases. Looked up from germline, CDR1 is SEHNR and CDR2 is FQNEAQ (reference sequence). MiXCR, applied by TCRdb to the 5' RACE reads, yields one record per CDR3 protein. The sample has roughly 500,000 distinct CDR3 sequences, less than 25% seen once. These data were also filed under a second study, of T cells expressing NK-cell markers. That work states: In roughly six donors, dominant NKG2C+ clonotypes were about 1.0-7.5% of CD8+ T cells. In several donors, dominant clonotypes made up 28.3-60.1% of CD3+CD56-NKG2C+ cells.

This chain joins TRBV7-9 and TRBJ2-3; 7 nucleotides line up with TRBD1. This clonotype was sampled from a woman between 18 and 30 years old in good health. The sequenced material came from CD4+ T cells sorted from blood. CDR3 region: CASSLTGDTQYF. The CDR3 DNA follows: TGTGCCAGCAGTTTGACAGGGGATACGCAGTATTTT.